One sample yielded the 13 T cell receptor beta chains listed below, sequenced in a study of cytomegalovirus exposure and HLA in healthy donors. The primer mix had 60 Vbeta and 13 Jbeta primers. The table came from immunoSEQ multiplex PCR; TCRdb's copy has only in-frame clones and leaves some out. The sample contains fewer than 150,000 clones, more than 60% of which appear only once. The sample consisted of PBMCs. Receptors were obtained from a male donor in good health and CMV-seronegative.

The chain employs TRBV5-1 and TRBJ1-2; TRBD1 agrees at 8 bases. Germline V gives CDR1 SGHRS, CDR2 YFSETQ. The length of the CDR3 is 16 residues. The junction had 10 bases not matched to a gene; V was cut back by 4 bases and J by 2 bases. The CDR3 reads CASSLTGQELNYGYTF. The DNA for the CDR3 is TGCGCCAGCAGCCTTACGGGACAGGAGTTAAACTATGGCTACACCTTC.

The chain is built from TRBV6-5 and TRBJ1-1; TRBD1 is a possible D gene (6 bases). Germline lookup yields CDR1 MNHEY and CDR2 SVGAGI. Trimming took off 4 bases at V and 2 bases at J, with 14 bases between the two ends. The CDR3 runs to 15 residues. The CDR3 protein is CASSFRQARNTEAFF. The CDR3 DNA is TGTGCCAGCAGTTTCCGACAGGCCCGAAACACTGAAGCTTTCTTT.

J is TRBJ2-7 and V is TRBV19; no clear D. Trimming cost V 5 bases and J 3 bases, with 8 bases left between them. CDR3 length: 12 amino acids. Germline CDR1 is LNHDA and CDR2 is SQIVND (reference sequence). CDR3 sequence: CASSSTGYEQYF. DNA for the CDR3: TGTGCCAGTAGTTCGACGGGCTACGAGCAGTACTTC.

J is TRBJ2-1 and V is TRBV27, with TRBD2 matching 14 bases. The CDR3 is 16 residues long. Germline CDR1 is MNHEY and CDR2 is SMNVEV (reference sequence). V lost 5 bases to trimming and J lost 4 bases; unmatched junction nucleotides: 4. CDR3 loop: CASSPWTSGGYNEQFF. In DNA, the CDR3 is TGTGCCAGCAGTCCGTGGACTAGCGGGGGGTACAATGAGCAGTTCTTC.

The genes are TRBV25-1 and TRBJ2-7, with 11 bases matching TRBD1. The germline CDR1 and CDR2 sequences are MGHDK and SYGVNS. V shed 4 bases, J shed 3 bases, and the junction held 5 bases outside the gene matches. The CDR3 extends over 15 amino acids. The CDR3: CASSVPGTGGYEQYF. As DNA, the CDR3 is TGTGCCAGCAGTGTTCCCGGGACAGGGGGCTACGAGCAGTACTTC.

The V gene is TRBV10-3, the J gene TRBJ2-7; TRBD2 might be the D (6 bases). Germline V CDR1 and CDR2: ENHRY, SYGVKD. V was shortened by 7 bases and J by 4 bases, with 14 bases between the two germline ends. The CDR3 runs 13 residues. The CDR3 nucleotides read TGTGCCATCATGGGGACTCTTCTTTACGAGCAGTACTTC. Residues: CAIMGTLLYEQYF.

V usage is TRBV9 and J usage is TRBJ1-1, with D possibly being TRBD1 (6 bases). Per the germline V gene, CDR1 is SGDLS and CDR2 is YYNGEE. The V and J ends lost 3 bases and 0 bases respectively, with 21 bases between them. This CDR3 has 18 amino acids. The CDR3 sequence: CASSAPRGGHALNTEAFF. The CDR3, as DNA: TGTGCCAGCAGCGCCCCTCGGGGGGGGCATGCCCTGAACACTGAAGCTTTCTTT.

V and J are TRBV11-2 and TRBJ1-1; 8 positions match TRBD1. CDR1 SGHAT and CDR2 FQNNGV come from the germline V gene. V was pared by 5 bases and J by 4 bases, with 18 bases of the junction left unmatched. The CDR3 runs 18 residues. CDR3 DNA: TGTGCCAGCAGCCTAGGTAGGGCAGGGGGCGGAGTGAGCACTGAAGCTTTCTTT. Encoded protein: CASSLGRAGGGVSTEAFF.

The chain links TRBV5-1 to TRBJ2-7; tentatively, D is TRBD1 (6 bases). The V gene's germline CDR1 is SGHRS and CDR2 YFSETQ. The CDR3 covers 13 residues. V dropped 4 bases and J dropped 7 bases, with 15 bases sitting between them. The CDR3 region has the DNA TGCGCCAGCAGCAGGGGGTATACGGGGGAGCAGTACTTC. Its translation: CASSRGYTGEQYF.

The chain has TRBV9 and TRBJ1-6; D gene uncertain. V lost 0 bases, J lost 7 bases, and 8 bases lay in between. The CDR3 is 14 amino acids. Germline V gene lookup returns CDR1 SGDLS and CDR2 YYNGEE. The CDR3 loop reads CASSVASTNSPLHF. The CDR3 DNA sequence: TGTGCCAGCAGCGTAGCGTCGACAAATTCACCCCTCCACTTT.

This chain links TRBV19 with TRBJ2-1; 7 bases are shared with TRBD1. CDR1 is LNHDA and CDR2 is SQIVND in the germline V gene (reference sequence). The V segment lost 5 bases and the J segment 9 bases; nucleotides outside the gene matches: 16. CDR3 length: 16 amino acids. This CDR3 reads CASSSFDRVGGGEQFF. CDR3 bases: TGTGCCAGTAGTTCCTTCGACAGGGTAGGTGGTGGTGAGCAGTTCTTC. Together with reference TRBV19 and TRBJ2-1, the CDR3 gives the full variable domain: DGGITQSPKYLFRKEGQNVTLSCEQNLNHDAMYWYRQDPGQGLRLIYYSQIVNDFQKGDIAEGYSVSREKKESFPLTVTSAQKNPTAFYLCASSSFDRVGGGEQFFGPGTRLTVL.

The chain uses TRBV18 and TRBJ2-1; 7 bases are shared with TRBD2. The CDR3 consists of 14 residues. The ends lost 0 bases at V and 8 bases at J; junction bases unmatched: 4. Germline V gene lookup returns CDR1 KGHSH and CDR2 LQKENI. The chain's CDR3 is CASSPPTSRDEQFF. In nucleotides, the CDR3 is TGTGCCAGCTCACCACCGACTAGCAGGGATGAGCAGTTCTTC.

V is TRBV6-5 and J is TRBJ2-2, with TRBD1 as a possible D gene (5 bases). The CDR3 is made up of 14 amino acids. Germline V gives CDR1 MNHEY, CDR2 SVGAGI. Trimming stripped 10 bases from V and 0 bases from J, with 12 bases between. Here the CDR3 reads CATRTLSNTGELFF. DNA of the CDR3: TGTGCCACAAGGACATTATCGAACACCGGGGAGCTGTTTTTT.